This T cell receptor beta chain came from a study of OX40 agonist ivuxolimab in advanced cancers. Trimming took 3 bases from V and 3 from J, leaving 12 bases between them. Germline V gene data show CDR1 as SGHAT and CDR2 as FQNNGV. The CDR3 spans 14 residues. Clones were read by immunoSEQ multiplex PCR, and TCRdb kept only the in-frame ones, dropping some. Found here are about 36,000 clones, about 81% of them singletons; the top ten hold about 24%. This TCR was sampled from an adult with an advanced solid tumor such as melanoma, head and neck, liver or kidney cancer. V usage is TRBV11-2 and J usage is TRBJ2-7; weak D call: TRBD1 (8 bases). Sequencing was performed on CD4+ or CD8+ T cells sorted from blood, taken in a trial of the OX40 agonist ivuxolimab. CDR3 coding DNA: TGTGCCAGCAGCTTTAACAGGGGGGGCTACGAGCAGTACTTC. As protein: CASSFNRGGYEQYF. The full variable domain, with the rest looked up from reference TRBV11-2 and TRBJ2-7, is EAGVAQSPRYKIIEKRQSVAFWCNPISGHATLYWYQQILGQGPKLLIQFQNNGVVDDSQLPKDRFSAERLKGVDSTLKIQPAKLEDSAVYLCASSFNRGGYEQYFGPGTRLTVT.